The 27 T cell receptor beta chains below were found in one sample sequenced in a study of blood T cell repertoires in COVID-19. Measured with immunoSEQ multiplex PCR; TCRdb has only the in-frame clones, and not every one. There are a few hundred thousand clones in the sample; 87% occur only once, and 6% to 7% lies in the top ten. The sequencing input was PBMCs or T cells enriched from blood (not recorded which). Receptor source: a woman aged 40 to 49 who had recovered from COVID-19.

The CDR3 spells CASSQGSSSTGKPLHF. The CDR3 region has the DNA TGTGCCAGCAGCCAGGGGAGCAGCAGCACTGGGAAGCCCCTCCACTTT. The chain links TRBV3-1 (or the pseudogene TRBV3-2) to TRBJ1-6; the D is unclear. Trimming cost V 3 bases and J 13 bases, with 22 bases left between them. CDR1 LGHDT and CDR2 YNNKEL come from the germline V gene (reference sequence). This CDR3 has 16 residues.

In DNA form, the CDR3 reads TGTGCCAGCAGCGGCGGGACAGGGACTGACGAGCAGTACTTC. Its protein is CASSGGTGTDEQYF. The chain couples TRBV11-2 to TRBJ2-7, with 9 bases that match TRBD1. V was pared by 5 bases and J by 5 bases, with 7 bases of the junction left unmatched. The CDR3 loop spans 14 amino acids. Germline V gene lookup returns CDR1 SGHAT and CDR2 FQNNGV.

This chain uses TRBV13 with TRBJ1-3; D gene ambiguous. Germline loops: CDR1 PRHDT, CDR2 FYEKMQ (reference sequence). This CDR3 is built from 13 residues. Trimming left V 2 bases short and J 0 bases short, with 2 bases between. In DNA, the CDR3 is TGTGCCAGCAGCTTACTCTCTGGAAACACCATATATTTT. Translation: CASSLLSGNTIYF.

V and J are TRBV7-8 and TRBJ2-1, with 7 nucleotides matching TRBD2. The CDR3 is made up of 19 amino acids. V lost 1 base to trimming and J lost 2 bases; unmatched junction nucleotides: 14. Germline CDR1 is SGHVS and CDR2 is FQNEAQ. Here the CDR3 reads CASSLGEGMSGRAYNEQFF. The CDR3 DNA follows: TGTGCCAGCAGCTTAGGGGAGGGGATGTCAGGCAGGGCCTACAATGAGCAGTTCTTC.

The chain employs TRBV29-1 and TRBJ1-4; 8 bases are a match to TRBD1. V lost 7 bases and J lost 7; bases outside the gene matches: 17. Germline CDR1 is SQVTM and CDR2 is ANQGSEA. The CDR3 runs 16 residues. The CDR3 coding sequence is TGCAGCGCCCGATCCCCAGGGGGCGGTTTCGGTGAAAAACTGTTTTTT. Protein: CSARSPGGGFGEKLFF.

This sequence joins TRBV28 and TRBJ1-2; 8 bases are a match to TRBD1. CDR3 length: 16 amino acids. Germline CDR1 MDHEN, CDR2 SYDVKM. V shed 6 bases, J shed 4 bases, and the junction held 13 bases outside the gene matches. CDR3 bases: TGTGCCAGCAGCACCCGATGGGGGACAGGTTCCTATGGCTACACCTTC. Translated, it gives CASSTRWGTGSYGYTF.

CDR3 protein: CASSSLVAGRETQYF. The CDR3 DNA reads TGTGCCAGCAGCTCCCTAGTAGCGGGACGGGAGACCCAGTACTTC. This sequence joins TRBV5-4 and TRBJ2-5; TRBD2 agrees at 8 bases. CDR1 is SGHNT and CDR2 is YYREEE in the germline V gene (reference sequence). This CDR3 has 15 amino acids. V was pared by 3 bases and J by 5 bases, with 9 bases of the junction left unmatched. Drawing the rest from reference TRBV5-4 and TRBJ2-5, the complete variable domain is ETGVTQSPTHLIKTRGQQVTLRCSSQSGHNTVSWYQQALGQGPQFIFQYYREEENGRGNFPPRFSGLQFPNYSSELNVNALELDDSALYLCASSSLVAGRETQYFGPGTRLLVL.

This sequence joins TRBV5-1 and TRBJ2-3; 7 bases fit TRBD2. Trimming took 4 bases from V and 2 from J; bases not matched to a gene: 10. The CDR3 loop spans 16 amino acids. CDR1 is SGHRS, CDR2 YFSETQ, per germline. In DNA, the CDR3 is TGCGCCAGCAGCCAGTCACTAGCGAGTACCACAGATACGCAGTATTTT. Encoded protein: CASSQSLASTTDTQYF.

The chain employs TRBV28 and TRBJ1-2; a possible D gene is TRBD1 (5 bases). This CDR3 comprises 15 residues. Germline CDR1 reads MDHEN; CDR2 reads SYDVKM. Trimming removed 3 bases at V and 4 bases at J, with 15 bases between. The CDR3 reads CASSLDQGFTYGYTF. DNA for the CDR3: TGTGCCAGCAGTTTGGACCAGGGCTTCACCTATGGCTACACCTTC.

The rearrangement joins TRBV27 to TRBJ1-2; 9 bases fit TRBD1. The germline CDR1 and CDR2 sequences are MNHEY and SMNVEV (reference sequence). V shed 6 bases, J shed 6 bases, and the junction held 8 bases outside the gene matches. The CDR3 extends over 14 amino acids. CDR3 amino acids: CASSSLGTGNGYTF. The CDR3 DNA reads TGTGCCAGCAGCTCCCTTGGGACAGGGAATGGCTACACCTTC.

The rearrangement joins TRBV4-1 to TRBJ1-1; no clear D gene. The CDR3 spans 14 residues. With 0 bases removed from V and 6 bases from J, the gap between germline ends came to 11 bases. Germline lookup yields CDR1 MGHRA and CDR2 YSYEKL. CDR3 DNA sequence: TGCGCCAGCAGCCAAGATTTGGGCCGCGCTGAAGCTTTCTTT. Translation gives CASSQDLGRAEAFF.

This clone was detected a few times. The chain combines TRBV10-3 with TRBJ2-1; D gene ambiguous. V was clipped by 5 bases and J by 0 bases, with 11 bases between them. Germline assignment: CDR1 ENHRY and CDR2 SYGVKD. The CDR3 runs 15 residues. The CDR3 bases are TGTGCCATCAGTCCGCTCAAGAGCTCCTACAATGAGCAGTTCTTC. Translating it yields CAISPLKSSYNEQFF.

V is TRBV4-3 and J is TRBJ2-7; 8 bases line up with TRBD1. Trimming at V came to 0 bases and at J to 6 bases, leaving 10 bases not matched to a gene. Germline lookup yields CDR1 LGHNA and CDR2 YSLEER. The CDR3 covers 16 residues. Here the CDR3 DNA reads TGCGCCAGCAGCCAAGATCTCCAGGGGGCGCAGAGCGAGCAGTACTTC. Translation: CASSQDLQGAQSEQYF.

The chain's CDR3 is CASSILTGVSRAFQETQYF. The CDR3 coding sequence is TGTGCCAGCAGCATCCTCACAGGGGTCTCTAGAGCTTTCCAAGAGACCCAGTACTTC. The chain combines TRBV11-2 with TRBJ2-5; 7 bases are shared with TRBD1. V lost 5 bases and J lost 1; bases outside the gene matches: 19. CDR3 length: 19 residues. The germline CDR1 and CDR2 sequences are SGHAT and FQNNGV.

This chain uses TRBV21-1 with TRBJ1-4. TRBV21-1 is classified as a pseudogene. The CDR3 is made up of 16 amino acids. CDR3 nucleotides: TGTGCCAGCAGCCTTAATCTGACACCCGGCGGGGAAAAACTGTTTTTT. Residues: CASSLNLTPGGEKLFF.

This CDR3 reads CASSLAGGSYNEQFF. For the CDR3, the DNA is TGTGCCAGCAGCCTAGCGGGAGGGTCCTACAATGAGCAGTTCTTC. The gene calls are TRBV11-2 and TRBJ2-1, with 12 bases aligning to TRBD2. This CDR3 has 15 amino acids. Trimming at V came to 5 bases and at J to 1 base, leaving 0 bases not matched to a gene. Germline V CDR1 and CDR2: SGHAT, FQNNGV.

The CDR3 DNA reads as TGTGCCAGTAGTTGGGACACGGGATCCTTGAGGCTCTCTGGAAACACCATATATTTT. This gives the protein CASSWDTGSLRLSGNTIYF. The chain couples TRBV19 to TRBJ1-3; possibly TRBD1 for D (6 bases). The CDR3 is 19 residues long. Germline V gene data show CDR1 as LNHDA and CDR2 as SQIVND (reference sequence). V dropped 5 bases and J dropped 0 bases, with 23 bases sitting between them.

This chain joins TRBV18 and TRBJ1-4, with a tentative D call TRBD1 (5 bases). This CDR3 is built from 17 residues. Germline V lookup: CDR1 KGHSH, CDR2 LQKENI. Trimming stripped 1 base from V and 3 bases from J, with 15 bases between. DNA of the CDR3: TGTGCCAGCTCACCACGGGTTCTGGGGCCCTCTAATGAAAAACTGTTTTTT. Translated: CASSPRVLGPSNEKLFF.

The chain is built from TRBV7-9 and TRBJ2-5; TRBD2 agrees at 10 bases. Germline CDR1 reads SEHNR; CDR2 reads FQNEAQ (reference sequence). Trimming took 5 bases from V and 1 from J; bases not matched to a gene: 10. This CDR3 has 17 amino acids. The CDR3 DNA reads TGTGCCAGCAGCCCTCGACTAGCGGGCACAATCCAAGAGACCCAGTACTTC. This codes for CASSPRLAGTIQETQYF. Full variable domain (rest looked up from reference TRBV7-9 and TRBJ2-5): DTGVSQNPRHKITKRGQNVTFRCDPISEHNRLYWYRQTLGQGPEFLTYFQNEAQLEKSRLLSDRFSAERPKGSFSTLEIQRTEQGDSAMYLCASSPRLAGTIQETQYFGPGTRLLVL.

V and J are TRBV11-2 and TRBJ1-1, with TRBD1 as a possible D gene (5 bases). Germline values: CDR1 SGHAT, CDR2 FQNNGV. The CDR3 is 15 residues long. Trimming removed 4 bases at V and 3 bases at J, with 15 bases between. Here the CDR3 reads CASSSGNGGYTEAFF. The DNA for the CDR3 is TGTGCCAGCAGCTCGGGGAATGGGGGGTACACTGAAGCTTTCTTT.

The chain links TRBV5-1 to TRBJ2-7; 7 bases map to TRBD2. The J segment lost 6 bases and the V segment lost 4 bases, leaving 16 bases of the junction unmatched. This CDR3 comprises 16 residues. Germline V lookup: CDR1 SGHRS, CDR2 YFSETQ. The CDR3: CASSENPGAGVSEQYF. The CDR3 region has the DNA TGCGCCAGCAGCGAAAACCCCGGGGCGGGAGTTTCCGAGCAGTACTTC.

The chain recombines TRBV3-1 (or the pseudogene TRBV3-2) with TRBJ2-6; TRBD1 aligns across 8 bases. The CDR3 runs to 19 residues. V trimming: 3 bases; J trimming: 0 bases; junction bases outside the gene matches: 10. The germline CDR1 and CDR2 sequences are LGHDT and YNNKEL (reference sequence). CDR3 bases: TGTGCCAGCAGCCAGGCACAGGGGGTAGCGAACTCTGGGGCCAACGTCCTGACTTTC. Protein product: CASSQAQGVANSGANVLTF.

The chain combines TRBV28 with TRBJ2-3; 8 nucleotides align to TRBD1. The V gene's germline CDR1 is MDHEN and CDR2 SYDVKM. The length of the CDR3 is 16 residues. With V trimmed by 4 bases and J by 3 bases, 9 bases remained unmatched. This CDR3 is CASSSRGDRLTDTQYF. The CDR3 region has the DNA TGTGCCAGCAGTTCTCGCGGGGACAGGCTGACAGATACGCAGTATTTT. Full variable domain (rest looked up from reference TRBV28 and TRBJ2-3): DVKVTQSSRYLVKRTGEKVFLECVQDMDHENMFWYRQDPGLGLRLIYFSYDVKMKEKGDIPEGYSVSREKKERFSLILESASTNQTSMYLCASSSRGDRLTDTQYFGPGTRLTVL.

This sequence joins TRBV6-2 or TRBV6-3 and TRBJ2-1; no reliable D call. The germline gives CDR1 MNHEY, CDR2 SVGEGT. Between the trimmed V and J ends, which lost 4 bases and 4 bases, there was a span of 5 bases. The CDR3 spans 12 residues. The chain's CDR3 is CASSSRYNEQFF. In DNA, the CDR3 is TGTGCCAGCAGTTCGCGATACAATGAGCAGTTCTTC.

The chain carries TRBV10-1 and TRBJ2-5; D remains ambiguous. This CDR3 has 13 amino acids. The germline CDR1 and CDR2 sequences are WNHNN and SYGVQD (reference sequence). Trimming stripped 3 bases from V and 5 bases from J, with 10 bases between. The CDR3 DNA follows: TGCGCCAGCAGTGAACGGGTGGAGGAGACCCAGTACTTC. Translating gives CASSERVEETQYF.

This clone was detected once. This rearrangement joins TRBV6-5 to TRBJ1-1, with D possibly matching TRBD1 (6 bases). The CDR3 has 13 amino acids. Per germline, CDR1 MNHEY and CDR2 SVGAGI. The V end lost 4 bases, the J end lost 4 bases, and 10 bases lay between the germline ends. The CDR3 region has the DNA TGTGCCAGCAGTTCTGACAGGCTCACTGAAGCTTTCTTT. As protein: CASSSDRLTEAFF.

The V gene is TRBV27, the J gene TRBJ2-7; D is unresolved. Trimming pared 0 bases from V and 3 bases from J, leaving 15 bases between. The CDR3 extends over 16 amino acids. Germline V gene data show CDR1 as MNHEY and CDR2 as SMNVEV (reference sequence). The CDR3 here is CASSLSAPGQSYEQYF. As DNA, the CDR3 is TGTGCCAGCAGTTTATCGGCCCCAGGCCAAAGCTACGAGCAGTACTTC.